One sample yielded the 10 T cell receptor beta chains listed below, sequenced in a study of Graves' ophthalmopathy and Graves' hyperthyroidism. Amplification of the TCR beta CDR3 regions used RNA transcripts (as template). The library came from an HTBI-primed first-round RT-PCR and a second-round multiplex PCR. TCRdb ran MiXCR on the multiplex PCR reads and lists one entry per CDR3 protein. The table includes 200,000 to 250,000 distinct CDR3 sequences, roughly 50% detected once. Material for sequencing was peripheral blood. These receptors were taken from an adult man with Graves' ophthalmopathy.

Note on this clonotype: One junction end disagrees with the germline gene, perhaps due to a read error. This chain links TRBV7-9 with TRBJ1-1; perhaps TRBD1 as D (6 bases). CDR3 length: 13 amino acids. Germline V CDR1 and CDR2: SEHNR, FQNEAQ (reference sequence). CDR3 coding DNA: TGTGCCAGCAGTGACTACAGGGCAACTGAAGCTTCCTTT. Protein: CASSDYRATEASF.

A word on this clonotype: It may be a read error: a sequence one base away is much more abundant. The chain employs TRBV10-3 and TRBJ2-7; the D is unclear. This CDR3 comprises 13 residues. Germline CDR1 reads ENHRY; CDR2 reads SYGVKD. The CDR3 spells CAISEKMGLERYF. Written as DNA, the CDR3 is TGTGCCATCAGTGAGAAGATGGGGTTGGAGCGGTACTTC.

CDR3: CASSLPRRRGGTDTQYF. The CDR3 DNA reads as TGTGCCAGCAGCCTCCCCCGGCGGAGGGGCGGCACAGATACGCAGTATTTT. The genes are TRBV7-9 and TRBJ2-3; TRBD2 might be the D (6 bases). The CDR3 length is 17 residues. V dropped 5 bases and J dropped 1 base, with 19 bases sitting between them. In germline, CDR1 is SEHNR, CDR2 FQNEAQ (reference sequence).

The rearrangement uses TRBV25-1 and TRBJ1-4; 10 positions match TRBD1. The ends lost 3 bases at V and 11 bases at J; junction bases unmatched: 6. The CDR3 consists of 14 residues. The germline V gene has CDR1 MGHDK and CDR2 SYGVNS. Here the CDR3 DNA reads TGTGCCAGCAGTGAGGTCGGGACAGGGGTGAAACTGTTTTTT. Translated, it gives CASSEVGTGVKLFF.

Only a few counts were recorded for this clonotype. V and J are TRBV7-2 and TRBJ1-4; 8 bases align to TRBD1. The CDR3 length is 16 residues. In germline, CDR1 is SGHTA, CDR2 FQGNSA. After removal of 3 bases from V and 12 bases from J, the junction contained 15 bases not matched to a gene. The CDR3 DNA sequence: TGTGCCAGCAGCTTTTACACAGGGGGATTCTACGAGGAACTGTTTTTT. Amino acids: CASSFYTGGFYEELFF.

The V call is TRBV6-1, the J call TRBJ1-5, with 7 bases lining up with TRBD1. Trimming took 7 bases from V and 0 from J; bases not matched to a gene: 6. Germline-derived CDR1 and CDR2 are MNHNS and SASEGT. The CDR3 length is 15 residues. The CDR3 DNA sequence: TGTGCCAGCAACTTTGGACAGGATAGCAATCAGCCCCAGCATTTT. Translating gives CASNFGQDSNQPQHF.

This clonotype was counted a few times. The chain has TRBV12-3 or TRBV12-4 and TRBJ1-5; D not certain. This CDR3 spans 15 amino acids. Trimming pared 1 base from V and 0 bases from J, leaving 7 bases between. CDR3 in DNA: TGTGCCAGCAGTTTAGGGTACGGTAGCAATCAGCCCCAGCATTTT. This encodes CASSLGYGSNQPQHF.

This rearrangement joins TRBV2 to TRBJ1-5; 7 positions agree with TRBD1. The CDR3 extends over 18 amino acids. Trimming cost V 5 bases and J 4 bases; bases outside gene matches: 17. Germline V gene data show CDR1 as SNHLY and CDR2 as FYNNEI. CDR3 sequence reads: CASSYSSTGLSSNQPQHF. The CDR3 DNA reads as TGTGCCAGCAGTTACTCCTCGACAGGGCTTAGTTCGAATCAGCCCCAGCATTTT.

This clonotype occurred a few times. The chain couples TRBV7-2 to TRBJ2-2; D possibly corresponds to TRBD2 (5 bases). There are 16 residues in the CDR3. V lost 5 bases and J 2 bases, leaving 15 bases between the germline ends. Per germline, CDR1 SGHTA and CDR2 FQGNSA. The CDR3 sequence is CASSPGGTSNTGELFF. For the CDR3, the DNA is TGTGCCAGCAGCCCAGGAGGTACTAGTAACACCGGGGAGCTGTTTTTT.

This chain links TRBV5-8 with TRBJ1-2; D call uncertain. Germline assignment: CDR1 SGHTS and CDR2 YDEGEE. The length of the CDR3 is 13 residues. Trimming pared 6 bases from V and 1 base from J, leaving 10 bases between. The CDR3 DNA reads TGTGCCAGCATCCTCGACGGTAACTATGGCTACACCTTC. Protein sequence: CASILDGNYGYTF.